This record covers a single T cell receptor (beta chain). What it recognizes is unknown. The entry originates in a study of T cells expressing NK-cell markers. General study results and limits: These same clonotypes (in several donors) also led the CD3+CD56-NKG2C+ fraction.

After re-calling the 5' RACE reads, TCRdb lists one entry per CDR3 protein, DNA absent. Found here are fewer than 400,000 distinct CDR3 sequences; the top ten clones hold roughly 5.2%. The CDR3 is 13 amino acids. Per germline, CDR1 LNHNV and CDR2 YYDKDF (reference sequence). The chain uses TRBV15 and TRBJ2-3. The sequence came from a man aged 18-70 years in good health. The sequenced material came from blood T cells: a sorted CD56 or NKG2C T cell subset, CD4+ or CD8+ T cells, or bulk PBMC T cells (not recorded which). The CDR3 sequence is CATRAVGTDTQYF.